A selection of T cell receptor beta chains follows, all from one sample in a study of neurological immune-mediated disorders. TCRdb reanalysed the 5' RACE reads using MiXCR and keeps one entry per CDR3 protein. The sample has 25,000 to 35,000 distinct CDR3 sequences, around 3.4% seen once. The sample taken for sequencing was PBMCs. The receptors shown here come from a woman in her twenties or thirties with multiple sclerosis. Each CDR3 is given with its conserved first and last residue. D genes are given only for firm matches. Clone size is given for some rows only: seen once, a few or many times, or a class if the clone is expanded.

few | TRBJ2-4 | TRBV20-1 | NA | TGCAGTGCTAGAGATGGGAAGGGCGGGAAAATTCAGTACTTC | CSARDGKGGKIQYF
many | TRBJ2-1 | TRBV7-2 | NA | TGTGCCAGCAGCTTAATGAGCGGGCCCTACAATGAGCAGTTCTTC | CASSLMSGPYNEQFF
many | TRBJ2-1 | TRBV20-1 | NA | TGCAGTGCCCCCAGGGCACTGCAAGACAATGAGCAGTTCTTC | CSAPRALQDNEQFF
few | TRBJ1-3 | TRBV5-1 | NA | TGCGCCAGCAGCTTGGACGACAGCCGAAAAACCATATATTTT | CASSLDDSRKTIYF
many | TRBJ2-1 | TRBV5-1 | TRBD2 | TGCGCCAGCAGCATCACCACTAGCGGGATTATCTATGAGCAGTTCTTC | CASSITTSGIIYEQFF
many | TRBJ2-2 | TRBV7-2 | NA | TGTGCCAGCAGCTCCCCCCAGGGTCGGGTTAGTTCGGACGGCAACACCGGGGAGCTGTTTTTT | CASSSPQGRVSSDGNTGELFF
many | TRBJ1-5 | TRBV2 | NA | TGTGCCAGCAGTGCGGACAGCAATCAGCCCCAGCATTTT | CASSADSNQPQHF
many | TRBJ2-2 | TRBV7-2 | NA | TGTGCCAGCAGCTTAGAGGCCCTCCCCACCGGGGAGCTGTTTTTT | CASSLEALPTGELFF
many | TRBJ1-1 | TRBV20-1 | TRBD1 | TGCAGTGCTAGGCGTGGACAGGGCAGCTTGGTAGGATTCTTT | CSARRGQGSLVGFF
many | TRBJ2-7 | TRBV28 | TRBD2 | TGTGCCAGCAGTTTTAGATCTAGCGGGAAATACGAGCAGTACTTC | CASSFRSSGKYEQYF
many | TRBJ1-1 | TRBV7-2 | NA | TGTGCCAGCAGCACCCGGACAGTTGAAGCTTTCTTT | CASSTRTVEAFF
many | TRBJ2-3 | TRBV24-1 | NA | TGTGCCACCAGTGACAAGCCTAGCACAGATACGCAGTATTTT | CATSDKPSTDTQYF
NA | TRBJ2-3 | TRBV7-6 | NA | TGTGCCAGCAGCTTAGCGTCCTGGGTAGCTGCAGATACGCAGTATTTT | CASSLASWVAADTQYF
many | TRBJ2-5 | TRBV18 | NA | TGTGCCAGCTCACCAGTGGGGGGAACTCAAGAGACCCAGTACTTC | CASSPVGGTQETQYF